Listed below are T cell receptor beta chains from one sample, sequenced in a study of blood T cell repertoires in COVID-19. Sequencing was performed with immunoSEQ multiplex PCR; in TCRdb, only in-frame clones are kept and a portion is missing. The table includes 200,000 to 300,000 clones, 88% detected once. Input material: PBMCs or T cells enriched from blood (not recorded which). The receptors shown here come from a woman aged 40 to 50 who had been exposed to COVID-19. Each CDR3 is given with its conserved first and last residue. A D gene is named only where the DNA matches it firmly. For some rows the clone size is stated as once, few or many, or as a class when expanded; others skip it.

d_call,v_call,clone_size,j_call,cdr3_aa,cdr3_nt
-,TRBV11-2,-,TRBJ1-1,CASSFHTGTEAFF,TGTGCCAGCAGCTTTCACACGGGCACTGAAGCTTTCTTT
-,TRBV9,-,TRBJ1-3,CASSVSGESGNTIYF,TGTGCCAGCAGCGTAAGCGGAGAGTCTGGAAACACCATATATTTT
-,TRBV11-3,-,TRBJ1-1,CASSLGRRGDTEAFF,TGTGCCAGCAGCTTAGGGCGACGGGGAGACACTGAAGCTTTCTTT
TRBD1,TRBV7-2,-,TRBJ1-2,CASSIILQGARDGYTF,TGTGCCAGCAGCATCATACTACAGGGGGCGAGGGATGGCTACACCTTC
-,TRBV2,-,TRBJ1-5,CASSRQGGGNQPQHF,TGTGCCAGCAGCCGGCAGGGTGGTGGCAATCAGCCCCAGCATTTT
TRBD1,TRBV28,-,TRBJ2-2,CASSPPGTGRTGELFF,TGTGCCAGCAGTCCACCCGGGACAGGGCGCACCGGGGAGCTGTTTTTT
-,TRBV2,-,TRBJ1-1,CASRGMTEAFF,TGTGCCAGCCGGGGAATGACTGAAGCTTTCTTT
TRBD1,TRBV19,-,TRBJ2-5,CASSQGTGQETQYF,TGTGCCAGTAGCCAGGGGACAGGTCAAGAGACCCAGTACTTC
TRBD1,TRBV28,-,TRBJ1-1,CASSSPDRGIFEAFF,TGTGCCAGCAGTTCCCCGGACAGGGGGATCTTTGAAGCTTTCTTT
TRBD1,TRBV5-4,-,TRBJ1-2,CASTKGQADGGYTF,TGTGCCAGCACCAAAGGACAGGCCGATGGGGGCTACACCTTC
-,TRBV9,once,TRBJ1-5,CASSVELSNQPQHF,TGTGCCAGCAGCGTAGAACTAAGCAATCAGCCCCAGCATTTT
TRBD2,TRBV19,-,TRBJ2-3,CASSIVSGVRDTQYF,TGTGCCAGTAGTATAGTCAGCGGGGTTAGAGATACGCAGTATTTT
TRBD1,TRBV5-1,-,TRBJ1-1,CASSVLTGGASEAFF,TGTGCCAGCAGCGTATTGACAGGGGGCGCTTCTGAAGCTTTCTTT
TRBD1,TRBV7-9,-,TRBJ1-2,CASSLAGGQGSYGYTF,TGTGCCAGCAGCTTAGCGGGGGGACAGGGGTCCTATGGCTACACCTTC
-,TRBV18,-,TRBJ2-5,CASSPARMETQYF,TGTGCCAGCTCACCGGCGAGGATGGAGACCCAGTACTTC
TRBD1,TRBV6-5,-,TRBJ1-2,CASSYSPDIQGSTF,TGTGCCAGCAGTTACTCCCCCGATATACAGGGGAGCACCTTC
TRBD2,TRBV28,-,TRBJ2-5,CASSLGGPVETQYF,TGTGCCAGCAGTTTGGGAGGGCCGGTGGAGACCCAGTACTTC
-,TRBV6-5,-,TRBJ1-1,CASTLEGGKTEAFF,TGTGCCAGCACTCTAGAGGGTGGTAAAACTGAAGCTTTCTTT
-,TRBV15,-,TRBJ1-4,CATSRGGAFKLFF,TGTGCCACCAGCAGAGGTGGGGCATTTAAACTGTTTTTT
-,TRBV7-9,-,TRBJ2-1,CASSSGQARSGDNEQFF,TGTGCCAGCAGCTCCGGACAGGCTAGGTCGGGGGACAATGAGCAGTTCTTC
TRBD2,TRBV11-2,few,TRBJ2-1,CASSPGSSGGLEQFF,TGTGCCAGCAGCCCGGGGTCAAGCGGGGGGTTGGAGCAGTTCTTC
-,TRBV7-8,-,TRBJ2-5,CASSLQGLSETQYF,TGTGCCAGCAGCTTACAGGGACTTTCAGAGACCCAGTACTTC
TRBD1,TRBV9,-,TRBJ1-3,CASSVDLSGGTGNTIYF,TGTGCCAGCAGCGTAGATCTTTCAGGGGGAACTGGAAACACCATATATTTT
-,TRBV28,-,TRBJ1-2,CASSLGRVSGYTF,TGTGCCAGCAGTTTAGGGCGAGTGAGTGGCTACACCTTC
-,TRBV5-4,few,TRBJ2-2,CASSLGANTGELFF,TGTGCCAGCAGCTTGGGAGCGAACACCGGGGAGCTGTTTTTT
-,TRBV4-2,few,TRBJ1-6,CASSQDLGGSSYNSPLHF,TGTGCCAGCAGCCAAGATCTCGGAGGGAGCTCCTATAATTCACCCCTCCACTTT
-,TRBV28,-,TRBJ1-2,CASSTLRHYGYTF,TGTGCCAGCAGTACCCTGAGGCACTATGGCTACACCTTC
TRBD1,TRBV4-2,once,TRBJ2-7,CASSQGGGQAYEQYF,TGTGCCAGCAGCCAAGGTGGAGGACAGGCCTACGAGCAGTACTTC
TRBD2,TRBV4-2,-,TRBJ2-3,CASSQDPPSGRPDTQYF,TGTGCCAGCAGCCAAGACCCGCCTAGCGGGAGGCCAGATACGCAGTATTTT
-,TRBV28,once,TRBJ1-1,CASQSGSSGNTEAFF,TGTGCCTCACAAAGTGGCTCCTCAGGTAACACTGAAGCTTTCTTT
-,TRBV11-1,-,TRBJ2-7,CASSLQGPASYEQYF,TGTGCCAGCAGTCTACAGGGACCAGCCTCCTACGAGCAGTACTTC
TRBD1,TRBV7-9,-,TRBJ1-4,CASSLRTGTANEKLFF,TGTGCCAGCAGCTTACGAACCGGGACAGCTAATGAAAAACTGTTTTTT
-,TRBV4-2,once,TRBJ2-5,CASSQDRVQYF,TGTGCCAGCAGCCAAGATCGAGTCCAGTACTTC
TRBD2,TRBV29-1,-,TRBJ2-7,CSVRTSGVGEQYF,TGCAGCGTCCGGACTAGCGGGGTTGGCGAGCAGTACTTC
-,TRBV28,-,TRBJ2-1,CASSRSLEQFF,TGTGCCAGCAGTCGGAGTCTTGAGCAGTTCTTC
TRBD2,TRBV4-1,once,TRBJ2-2,CASSQVTSGGPGVGELFF,TGCGCCAGCAGCCAAGTGACTAGCGGGGGGCCCGGCGTCGGGGAGCTGTTTTTT
-,TRBV28,-,TRBJ2-5,CASSLTVARETQYF,TGTGCCAGCAGTTTGACAGTTGCCCGGGAGACCCAGTACTTC
-,TRBV18,-,TRBJ1-1,CASSPDRPKPEAFF,TGTGCCAGCTCACCTGACAGACCGAAACCTGAAGCTTTCTTT
-,TRBV30,-,TRBJ2-3,CAWSVQDWGEDTQYF,TGTGCCTGGAGTGTACAGGATTGGGGGGAAGATACGCAGTATTTT
-,TRBV11-3,few,TRBJ2-5,CASSSGIGGETQYF,TGTGCCAGCAGCTCAGGCATTGGAGGAGAGACCCAGTACTTC
TRBD1,TRBV5-1,-,TRBJ1-2,CASSLRTGGFNYGYTF,TGCGCCAGCAGCCTAAGGACAGGGGGCTTTAATTATGGCTACACCTTC
-,TRBV3-1/TRBV3-2,-,TRBJ1-4,CASSQGTTNEKLFF,TGTGCCAGCAGCCAAGGTACAACTAATGAAAAACTGTTTTTT
-,TRBV7-9,-,TRBJ1-1,CASSRHFTAEAFF,TGTGCCAGCAGCCGACACTTTACTGCTGAAGCTTTCTTT
-,TRBV5-4,-,TRBJ1-1,CASSLDLAEAEAFF,TGTGCCAGCAGCTTGGACCTGGCGGAGGCTGAAGCTTTCTTT
TRBD1,TRBV19,-,TRBJ2-5,CASSGQGRQETQYF,TGTGCCAGTAGCGGACAGGGAAGGCAAGAGACCCAGTACTTC
-,TRBV18,-,TRBJ1-5,CASSPWTDSNQPQHF,TGTGCCAGCTCACCATGGACAGATAGCAATCAGCCCCAGCATTTT
-,TRBV14,-,TRBJ2-1,CASSNRGIYNEQFF,TGTGCCAGCAGTAATCGCGGGATTTACAATGAGCAGTTCTTC
TRBD2,TRBV7-3,few,TRBJ2-2,CASSLYASGVNTGELFF,TGTGCCAGCAGCTTATACGCTAGCGGGGTAAACACCGGGGAGCTGTTTTTT